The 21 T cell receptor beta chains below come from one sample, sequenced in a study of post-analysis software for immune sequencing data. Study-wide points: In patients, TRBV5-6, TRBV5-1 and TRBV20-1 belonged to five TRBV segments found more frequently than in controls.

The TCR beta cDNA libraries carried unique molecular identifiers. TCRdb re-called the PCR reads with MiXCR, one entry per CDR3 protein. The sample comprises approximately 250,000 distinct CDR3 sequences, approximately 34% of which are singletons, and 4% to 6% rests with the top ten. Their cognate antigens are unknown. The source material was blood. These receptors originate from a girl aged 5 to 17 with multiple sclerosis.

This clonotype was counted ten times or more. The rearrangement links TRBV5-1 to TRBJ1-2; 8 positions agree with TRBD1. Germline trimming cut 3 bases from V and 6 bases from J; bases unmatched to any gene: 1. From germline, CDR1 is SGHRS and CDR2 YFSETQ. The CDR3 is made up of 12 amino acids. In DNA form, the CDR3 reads TGCGCCAGCAGCTCGACAGGGGATGGCTACACCTTC. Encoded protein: CASSSTGDGYTF. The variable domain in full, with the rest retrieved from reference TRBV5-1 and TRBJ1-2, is KAGVTQTPRYLIKTRGQQVTLSCSPISGHRSVSWYQQTPGQGLQFLFEYFSETQRNKGNFPGRFSGRQFSNSRSEMNVSTLELGDSALYLCASSSTGDGYTFGSGTRLTVV.

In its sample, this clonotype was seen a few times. The CDR3 protein is CASSSGDGNEKLFF. In nucleotides, the CDR3 is TGCGCCAGCAGCTCGGGGGACGGGAATGAAAAACTGTTTTTT. The chain is built from TRBV5-1 and TRBJ1-4; tentative D call: TRBD1 (5 bases). Germline V gene sequence: CDR1 SGHRS, CDR2 YFSETQ. V was trimmed by 3 bases and J by 5 bases, leaving 11 bases between them. CDR3 length equals 14 residues.

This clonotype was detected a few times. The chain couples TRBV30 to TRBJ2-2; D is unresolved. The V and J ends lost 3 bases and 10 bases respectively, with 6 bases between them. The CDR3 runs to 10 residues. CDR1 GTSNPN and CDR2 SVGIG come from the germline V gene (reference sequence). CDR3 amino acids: CAWSQVELFF. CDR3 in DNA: TGTGCCTGGAGCCAAGTGGAGCTGTTTTTT. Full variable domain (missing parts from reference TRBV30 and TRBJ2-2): SQTIHQWPATLVQPVGSPLSLECTVEGTSNPNLYWYRQAAGRGLQLLFYSVGIGQISSEVPQNLSASRPQDRQFILSSKKLLLSDSGFYLCAWSQVELFFGEGSRLTVL.

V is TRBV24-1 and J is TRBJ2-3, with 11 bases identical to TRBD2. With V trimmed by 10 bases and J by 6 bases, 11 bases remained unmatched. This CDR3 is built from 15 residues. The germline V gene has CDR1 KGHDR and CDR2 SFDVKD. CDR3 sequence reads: CATGSALAGADTQYF. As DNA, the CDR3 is TGTGCCACAGGTTCGGCACTAGCGGGAGCGGATACGCAGTATTTT.

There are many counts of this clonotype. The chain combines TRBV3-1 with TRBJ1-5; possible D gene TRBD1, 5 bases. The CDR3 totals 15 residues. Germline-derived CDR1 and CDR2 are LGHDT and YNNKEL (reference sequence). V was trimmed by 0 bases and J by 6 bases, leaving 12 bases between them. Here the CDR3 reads CASSQDIRGTQPQHF. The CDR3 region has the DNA TGTGCCAGCAGCCAAGATATCCGGGGGACTCAGCCCCAGCATTTT.

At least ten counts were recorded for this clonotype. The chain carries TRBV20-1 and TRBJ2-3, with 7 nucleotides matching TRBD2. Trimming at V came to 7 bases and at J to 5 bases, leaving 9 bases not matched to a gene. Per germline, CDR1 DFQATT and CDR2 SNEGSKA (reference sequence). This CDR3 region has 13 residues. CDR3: CSVAGVSIDTQYF. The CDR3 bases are TGCAGTGTAGCGGGTGTTTCGATAGATACGCAGTATTTT.

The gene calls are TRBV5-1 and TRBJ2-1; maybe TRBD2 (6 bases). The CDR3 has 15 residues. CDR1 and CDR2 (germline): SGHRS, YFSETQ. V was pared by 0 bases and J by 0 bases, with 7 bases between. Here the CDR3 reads CASSLAGLSYNEQFF. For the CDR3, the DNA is TGCGCCAGCAGCTTGGCGGGACTCTCCTACAATGAGCAGTTCTTC. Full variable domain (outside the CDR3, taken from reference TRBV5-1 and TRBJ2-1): KAGVTQTPRYLIKTRGQQVTLSCSPISGHRSVSWYQQTPGQGLQFLFEYFSETQRNKGNFPGRFSGRQFSNSRSEMNVSTLELGDSALYLCASSLAGLSYNEQFFGPGTRLTVL.

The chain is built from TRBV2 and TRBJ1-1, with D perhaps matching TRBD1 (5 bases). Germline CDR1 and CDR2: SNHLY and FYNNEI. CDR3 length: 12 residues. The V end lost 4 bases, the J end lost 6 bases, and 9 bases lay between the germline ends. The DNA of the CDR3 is TGTGCCAGCAGTGTGGGGGTCGCTGAAGCTTTCTTT. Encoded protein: CASSVGVAEAFF.

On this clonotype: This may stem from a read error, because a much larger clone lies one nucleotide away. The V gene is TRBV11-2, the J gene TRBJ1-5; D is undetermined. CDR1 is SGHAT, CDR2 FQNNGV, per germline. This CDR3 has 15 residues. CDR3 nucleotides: TGTGTCAGCAGCTTATTTGGGGATGGGAATCAGCCCCAGCATTTT. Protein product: CVSSLFGDGNQPQHF.

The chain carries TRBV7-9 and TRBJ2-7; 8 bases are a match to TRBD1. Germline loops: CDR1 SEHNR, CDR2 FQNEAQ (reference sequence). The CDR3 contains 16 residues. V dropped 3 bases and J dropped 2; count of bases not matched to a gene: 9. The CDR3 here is CASSFLRQGITYEQYF. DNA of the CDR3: TGTGCCAGCAGCTTCTTACGACAGGGGATAACCTACGAGCAGTACTTC.

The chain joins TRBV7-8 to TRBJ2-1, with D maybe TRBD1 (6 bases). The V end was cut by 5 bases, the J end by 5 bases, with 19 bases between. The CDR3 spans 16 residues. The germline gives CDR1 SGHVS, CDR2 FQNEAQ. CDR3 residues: CASSPRGVATDNEQFF. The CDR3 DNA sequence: TGTGCCAGCAGCCCCAGGGGCGTCGCTACGGACAATGAGCAGTTCTTC.

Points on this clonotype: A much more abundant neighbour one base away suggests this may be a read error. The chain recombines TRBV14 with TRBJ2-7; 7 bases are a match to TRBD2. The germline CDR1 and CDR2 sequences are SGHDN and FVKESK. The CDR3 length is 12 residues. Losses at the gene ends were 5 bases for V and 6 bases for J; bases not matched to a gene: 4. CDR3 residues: CASSAGVTEQYF. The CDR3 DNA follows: TGTGCCAGCAGCGCGGGAGTAACCGAGCAGTACTTC. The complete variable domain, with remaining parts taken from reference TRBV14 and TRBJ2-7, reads EAGVTQFPSHSVIEKGQTVTLRCDPISGHDNLYWYRRVMGKEIKFLLHFVKESKQDESGMPNNRFLAERTGGTYSTLKVQPAELEDSGVYFCASSAGVTEQYFGPGTRLTVT.

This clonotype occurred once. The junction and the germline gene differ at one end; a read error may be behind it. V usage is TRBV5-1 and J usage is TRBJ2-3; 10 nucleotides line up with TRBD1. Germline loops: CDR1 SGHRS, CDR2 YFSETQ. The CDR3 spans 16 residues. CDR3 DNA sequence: TGCGTCAGCAGCCCAGGGACAGGGGAAAACACAGATACGCAGTATTTT. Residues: CVSSPGTGENTDTQYF.

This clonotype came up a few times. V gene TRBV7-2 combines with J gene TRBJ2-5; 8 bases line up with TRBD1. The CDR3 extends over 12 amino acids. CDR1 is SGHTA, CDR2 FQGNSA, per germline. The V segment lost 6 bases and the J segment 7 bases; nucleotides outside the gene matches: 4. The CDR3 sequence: CASRGQGGTQYF. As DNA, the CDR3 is TGTGCCAGCAGAGGACAGGGCGGGACCCAGTACTTC. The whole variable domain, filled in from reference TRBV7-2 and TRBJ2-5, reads GAGVSQSPSNKVTEKGKDVELRCDPISGHTALYWYRQSLGQGLEFLIYFQGNSAPDKSGLPSDRFSAERTGGSVSTLTIQRTQQEDSAVYLCASRGQGGTQYFGPGTRLLVL.

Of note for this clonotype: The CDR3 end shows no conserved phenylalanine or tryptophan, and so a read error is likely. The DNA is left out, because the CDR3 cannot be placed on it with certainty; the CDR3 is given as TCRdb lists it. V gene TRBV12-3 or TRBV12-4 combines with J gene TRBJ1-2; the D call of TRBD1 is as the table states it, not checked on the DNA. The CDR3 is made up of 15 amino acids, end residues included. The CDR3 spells CASSRTVDSNYGHTS.

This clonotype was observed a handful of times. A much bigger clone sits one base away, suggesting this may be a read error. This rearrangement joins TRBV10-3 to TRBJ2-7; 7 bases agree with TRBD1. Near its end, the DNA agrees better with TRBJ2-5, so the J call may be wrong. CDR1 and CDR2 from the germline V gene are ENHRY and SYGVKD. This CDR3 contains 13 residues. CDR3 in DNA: TGTGCCATCTGCGGTACAGGGGAAGAGACCCAGTACTTC. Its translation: CAICGTGEETQYF.

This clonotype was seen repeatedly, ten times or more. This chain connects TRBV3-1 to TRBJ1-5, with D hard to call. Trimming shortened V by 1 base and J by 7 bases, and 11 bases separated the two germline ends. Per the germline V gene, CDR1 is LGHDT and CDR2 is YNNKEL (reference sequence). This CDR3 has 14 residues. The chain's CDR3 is CASSQGPDGQPQHF. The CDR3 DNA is TGTGCCAGCAGCCAAGGTCCCGACGGACAGCCCCAGCATTTT. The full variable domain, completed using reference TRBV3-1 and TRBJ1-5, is DTAVSQTPKYLVTQMGNDKSIKCEQNLGHDTMYWYKQDSKKFLKIMFSYNNKELIINETVPNRFSPKSPDKAHLNLHINSLELGDSAVYFCASSQGPDGQPQHFGDGTRLSIL.

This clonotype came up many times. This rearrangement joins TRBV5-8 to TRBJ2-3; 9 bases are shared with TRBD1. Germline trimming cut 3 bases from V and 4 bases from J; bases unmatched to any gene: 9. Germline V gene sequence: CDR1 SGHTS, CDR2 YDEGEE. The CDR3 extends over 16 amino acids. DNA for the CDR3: TGTGCCAGCAGCTCCCCCGGGACAGGGATAGCAGATACGCAGTATTTT. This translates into CASSSPGTGIADTQYF.

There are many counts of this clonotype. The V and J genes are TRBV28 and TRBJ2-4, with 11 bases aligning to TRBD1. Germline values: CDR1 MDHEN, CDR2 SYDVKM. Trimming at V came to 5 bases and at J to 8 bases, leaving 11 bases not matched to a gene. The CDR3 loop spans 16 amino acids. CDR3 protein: CASSPPGQGARDIQYF. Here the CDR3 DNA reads TGTGCCAGCAGTCCCCCCGGACAGGGGGCTCGGGACATTCAGTACTTC.

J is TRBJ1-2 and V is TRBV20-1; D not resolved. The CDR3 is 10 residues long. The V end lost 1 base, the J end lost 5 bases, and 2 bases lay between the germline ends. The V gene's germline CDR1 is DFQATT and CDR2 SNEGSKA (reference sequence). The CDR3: CSARAYGYTF. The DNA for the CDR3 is TGCAGTGCTAGAGCATATGGCTACACCTTC.

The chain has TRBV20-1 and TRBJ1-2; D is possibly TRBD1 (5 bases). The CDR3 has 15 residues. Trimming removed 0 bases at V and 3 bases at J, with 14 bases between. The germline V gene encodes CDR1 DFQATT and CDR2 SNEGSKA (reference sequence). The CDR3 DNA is TGCAGTGCTAGAGAGTCGGGGCGCCGGGACTATGGCTACACCTTC. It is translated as CSARESGRRDYGYTF.